This entry lists 9 T cell receptor beta chains sequenced from one sample in a study of OX40 agonist ivuxolimab in advanced cancers. TCRdb's copy holds only in-frame clones and misses some; the assay was immunoSEQ multiplex PCR. The table has about 60,000 clones, about nine tenths seen once. The sample consisted of CD4+ or CD8+ T cells sorted from blood, taken in a trial of the OX40 agonist ivuxolimab. Receptors were obtained from an adult with an advanced solid tumor such as melanoma, head and neck, liver or kidney cancer.

The rearrangement joins TRBV10-1 to TRBJ2-7; D unresolved. CDR1 and CDR2 from the germline V gene are WNHNN and SYGVQD (reference sequence). There are 13 residues in the CDR3. Deletions cut 2 bases from V and 6 bases from J, with 11 bases between. For the CDR3, the DNA is TGCGCCAGCAGTGAGGTGGCAGACCGCGAGCAGTACTTC. As protein: CASSEVADREQYF.

This clone was observed a few times. The chain is built from TRBV6-1 and TRBJ1-2, with D perhaps TRBD1 (6 bases). The length of the CDR3 is 13 residues. The germline CDR1 and CDR2 sequences are MNHNS and SASEGT. Trimming left V 6 bases short and J 5 bases short, with 13 bases between. The CDR3 bases are TGTGCCAGCAGGTTAGGGACACATTATGGCTACACCTTC. This translates into CASRLGTHYGYTF.

V usage is TRBV5-6 and J usage is TRBJ2-2; TRBD2 aligns across 12 bases. Germline trimming cut 4 bases from V and 4 bases from J; bases unmatched to any gene: 5. The CDR3 has 16 residues. Per germline, CDR1 SGHDT and CDR2 YYEEEE. The CDR3 nucleotides are TGTGCCAGCAGCCATCCGGGACTAGCGGGCACCGGGGAGCTGTTTTTT. It yields the protein CASSHPGLAGTGELFF. Supplemented by reference TRBV5-6 and TRBJ2-2, the full variable domain reads DAGVTQSPTHLIKTRGQQVTLRCSPKSGHDTVSWYQQALGQGPQFIFQYYEEEERQRGNFPDRFSGHQFPNYSSELNVNALLLGDSALYLCASSHPGLAGTGELFFGEGSRLTVL.

The rearrangement uses TRBV7-6 and TRBJ2-7; D not resolved. The CDR3 contains 13 residues. V gave up 3 bases and J gave up 6 bases, with 12 bases separating them. Looked up from germline, CDR1 is SGHVS and CDR2 is FNYEAQ. This CDR3 reads CASSLGRVAEQYF. CDR3 in DNA: TGTGCCAGCAGCTTGGGAAGAGTCGCCGAGCAGTACTTC. Using reference TRBV7-6 and TRBJ2-7 for the parts outside the CDR3, the full variable domain is GAGVSQSPRYKVTKRGQDVALRCDPISGHVSLYWYRQALGQGPEFLTYFNYEAQQDKSGLPNDRFSAERPEGSISTLTIQRTEQRDSAMYRCASSLGRVAEQYFGPGTRLTVT.

The genes are TRBV7-2 and TRBJ2-2; D is undetermined. Trimming pared 2 bases from V and 7 bases from J, leaving 5 bases between. There are 12 residues in the CDR3. Germline V gene data show CDR1 as SGHTA and CDR2 as FQGNSA. Here the CDR3 reads CASSLRIGELFF. DNA for the CDR3: TGTGCCAGCAGCTTAAGGATCGGGGAGCTGTTTTTT.

CDR3 sequence reads: CASSLMPLVDLRGTQYF. CDR3 nucleotide sequence: TGTGCCAGCAGCTTAATGCCTTTAGTGGACCTCCGGGGTACGCAGTATTTT. The V and J genes are TRBV7-3 and TRBJ2-3, with D tentatively TRBD2 (5 bases). Between the trimmed V and J ends, which lost 1 base and 8 bases, there was a span of 22 bases. The CDR3 has 17 amino acids. CDR1 and CDR2 (germline): SGHTA, FQGTGA.

The chain uses TRBV12-5 and TRBJ2-1; D not certain. Trimming removed 6 bases at V and 7 bases at J, with 7 bases between. The CDR3 sequence is 11 residues long. Germline CDR1 is LGHNT and CDR2 is FRNRAP. CDR3 loop: CASGLVNEQFF. DNA of the CDR3: TGTGCTAGTGGACTGGTGAATGAGCAGTTCTTC.

V is TRBV5-4 and J is TRBJ2-3; 14 bases align to TRBD2. The V gene's germline CDR1 is SGHNT and CDR2 YYREEE (reference sequence). V lost 3 bases to trimming and J lost 4 bases; unmatched junction nucleotides: 4. The CDR3 spans 16 residues. CDR3 DNA: TGTGCCAGCAGCTCGGGACTAGCGGGAGTTGCAGATACGCAGTATTTT. Translation: CASSSGLAGVADTQYF.

This chain links TRBV7-8 with TRBJ2-7, with TRBD2 identical over 9 bases. CDR3 size: 16 residues. V shed 3 bases, J shed 4 bases, and the junction held 10 bases outside the gene matches. Germline loops: CDR1 SGHVS, CDR2 FQNEAQ. The CDR3 DNA is TGTGCCAGCAGCTTCAGAGCGGGAGGATCCCGATACGAGCAGTACTTC. This sequence encodes CASSFRAGGSRYEQYF.